The TCR beta chain under discussion was sequenced for a study of cytomegalovirus exposure and HLA in healthy donors. Use of 60 Vbeta and 13 Jbeta primers characterized the PCR. Only in-frame clones appear in the TCRdb table, and some are missing; sequencing was by immunoSEQ multiplex PCR. The sample records roughly 120,000 clones, around 64% being singletons. The CDR3 runs to 17 residues. Germline V CDR1 and CDR2: SGHRS, YFSETQ. V was pared by 0 bases and J by 8 bases, with 9 bases of the junction left unmatched. The sequence was obtained from a woman aged 30 to 39 in good health and CMV-seronegative. Sequencing was carried out using PBMCs. The chain is built from TRBV5-1 and TRBJ2-1; TRBD2 agrees at 12 bases. The CDR3 loop reads CASSLGLAGEGLHEQFF. CDR3 DNA: TGCGCCAGCAGCTTGGGACTAGCGGGGGAAGGTCTCCATGAGCAGTTCTTC.